These 3 T cell receptor beta chains were sequenced from one sample in a study of T cells after yellow fever vaccination. TCRdb reanalysed the 5' RACE reads using MiXCR and keeps one entry per CDR3 protein. The table lists about 22,000 distinct CDR3 sequences, around 5% of them singletons. This specimen consisted of PBMCs, either bulk or a sorted T-cell subset (CD4+, CD8+, memory, or dextramer-sorted; not recorded which), obtained about 49 days after the first yellow fever vaccination. Receptors were obtained from a man aged 18 to 29 who received the YFV17D yellow fever vaccine.

At least ten counts were recorded for this clonotype. The chain carries TRBV7-9 and TRBJ2-1; TRBD2 aligns across 9 bases. V gave up 4 bases and J gave up 5 bases; unmatched junction bases: 9. The germline CDR1 and CDR2 sequences are SEHNR and FQNEAQ (reference sequence). The CDR3 runs 16 residues. CDR3 in DNA: TGTGCCAGCAGCTCGCGACTAGCGGACCTTAACAATGAGCAGTTCTTC. Its protein is CASSSRLADLNNEQFF.

This clonotype has more than one count but fewer than ten. The chain is built from TRBV10-3 and TRBJ2-5, with a tentative D call TRBD2 (6 bases). V was cut by 2 bases and J by 5 bases, with 18 bases left in between. The CDR3 length is 16 residues. The V gene's germline CDR1 is ENHRY and CDR2 SYGVKD. This chain's CDR3 is CAISETGVTGAETQYF. The CDR3 region has the DNA TGTGCCATCAGTGAGACCGGAGTGACGGGAGCGGAGACCCAGTACTTC.

This clonotype was seen many times. The DNA of the CDR3 is TGTGCCAGCAAGCTAGCGGGGGGGGAGACCCAGTACTTC. Translating it yields CASKLAGGETQYF. The V call is TRBV5-6, the J call TRBJ2-5, with TRBD2 identical over 12 bases. This CDR3 is 13 amino acids long. Per germline, CDR1 SGHDT and CDR2 YYEEEE. The ends lost 6 bases at V and 5 bases at J; junction bases unmatched: 2.